This TCR beta chain was profiled in a study of blood T cell repertoires in COVID-19. For the study at large: The cDNA or gDNA used as material had been derived from T cells, B-cell-depleted T cells, or PBMCs.

Trimming cost V 2 bases and J 3 bases, with 5 bases left between them. The CDR3 sequence is 13 residues long. In germline, CDR1 is LGHDT, CDR2 YNNKEL (reference sequence). Measured with immunoSEQ multiplex PCR; TCRdb has only the in-frame clones, and not every one. The data hold approximately 52,000 clones, with around 90% observed a single time. The rearrangement joins TRBV3-1 (or the pseudogene TRBV3-2) to TRBJ1-3; D unclear. Sequencing used peripheral blood. The receptor was derived from a man aged 45-65 years with acute or convalescent COVID-19. The CDR3 nucleotides are TGTGCCAGCAGCCAATACAGTGGAAACACCATATATTTT. It translates to CASSQYSGNTIYF.